This section outlines one T cell receptor (beta chain) sequence together with its context. Germline assignment: CDR1 SGHRS and CDR2 YFSETQ. Losses at the gene ends were 3 bases for V and 3 bases for J; bases not matched to a gene: 4. The CDR3 has 15 residues. The method was immunoSEQ multiplex PCR; TCRdb's version includes in-frame clones alone and lacks a portion of them. The repertoire consists of over 100,000 clones, with approximately 90% occurring once and the leading ten covering under 20%. This record comes from a study of control samples from healthy donors and cancer patients. The sample was blood. This receptor was obtained from a woman in her 50s in good health. This rearrangement joins TRBV5-1 to TRBJ1-4, with 8 bases aligning to TRBD1. The CDR3: CASSYQGASNEKLFF. The CDR3 nucleotides are TGCGCCAGCAGCTACCAGGGGGCGTCTAATGAAAAACTGTTTTTT.